The clone carrying this TCR beta chain came up many times. This sample is part of a study of control samples from healthy donors and cancer patients. Sequenced by immunoSEQ multiplex PCR; TCRdb stores in-frame clones only, minus some. The table lists 120,000 or so clones, about 90% of them singletons. The V end lost 3 bases, the J end lost 6 bases, and 15 bases lay between the germline ends. The CDR3 runs to 16 residues. Germline V CDR1 and CDR2: KGHSH, LQKENI. The source material was blood. The TCR comes from a man aged 18 to 35 in good health. This sequence joins TRBV18 and TRBJ1-6, with TRBD1 as a possible D gene (5 bases). The CDR3 coding sequence is TGTGCCAGCTCACCTAATGGGGCGGCGATTAATTCACCCCTCCACTTT. Protein product: CASSPNGAAINSPLHF.